This TCR beta chain was identified in a study of immune evolution from preneoplasia to lung adenocarcinoma (dated by TCRdb to 2020 to 2022). Looking at the study overall: HLA loss of heterozygosity was seen in approximately 6.7%, 15% and 36% of AIS, MIA and ADC lesions, and in no AAH lesions. The study combined immune gene expression, TCR sequencing and multiplex immunofluorescence to profile immune contexture across lung adenocarcinoma precursors and invasive adenocarcinoma. Resected precursor lesions (AAH, AIS, MIA) and invasive adenocarcinomas were compared against paired morphologically normal lung tissue. The sample size depended on which specimens were available, not on a prior power calculation. The immune data were combined with whole exome sequencing and methylation data from the same cohort of nodules. The overall cohort comprised 40 to 60 patients with pulmonary nodules who underwent surgical resection. TCR sequencing data came from about 52 patients. According to the study, roughly 100 samples were used for TCR sequencing. POLYSOLVER was used to infer Class I HLA alleles from exome data, and LOHHLA was used to detect allele-specific HLA loss.

This clone came up once. It has no known antigen specificity. No qualities accompany the bases; no much larger clone lies one base away. Between the mid-2010s and the late 2010s, the patients underwent resection in either Japan or China. Histologic diagnosis of each case was confirmed independently by two lung cancer pathologists on H&E slides. Macro-dissection after pathologic assessment enriched premalignant or tumor cells for nucleic acid extraction. The AllPrep DNA/RNA FFPE Kit was used to isolate DNA from FFPE tissue. The full study reports these points: All patients were from Japan and China, so applicability to Western populations was uncertain. The findings rested on association rather than direct causation, and larger cohorts with long-term follow-up and longitudinal biopsies were considered necessary. KRAS-mutant nodules showed the highest T cell clonality compared with EGFR-mutant or double wild-type lesions. Normal lung had the highest top T cell clone frequencies, which appeared to decline progressively from AAH through AIS, MIA and invasive adenocarcinoma. Normal lung showed the highest clonality, whereas later-stage lesions appeared to have higher T cell density and diversity but lower clonality.

Using the immunoSEQ hsTCRbeta Kit, TCR beta CDR3 regions were sequenced from DNA. The original methods were these. The ImmunoSEQ Analyzer was used to analyse the TCR sequencing data. T cell clonality was defined as 1 minus Pielou's evenness, as computed on productive rearrangements. T cell diversity was measured with the inverse Simpson index on productive templates. T cell density was defined as TCR beta template counts normalized to usable DNA, with usable DNA estimated by amplifying and sequencing housekeeping genes. Two-sided Kruskal-Wallis tests were used to compare TCR metrics between histologic stages. The immuneACCESS repertoire file appears here via TCRdb, limited to in-frame rearrangements. These files lack a portion of the clones; in checked studies, under half of the deficit traces to unresolved V genes, and the cause of the others is not known. V and J calls and clone size are given by that table; D and trimming were obtained from the DNA. This sample comprises some 15,000 clones, 75% to 90% of them detected only once. The ten largest account for around 2.6% of the sample.

The sample consisted of FFPE invasive lung adenocarcinoma tissue. The cell subset or site label, read with the paper, signifies: frankly invasive lung adenocarcinoma (ADC). This receptor was identified in a person aged 70 to 79 with invasive lung adenocarcinoma.

CDR3 region: CASSSGTGEAEAFF. DNA sequence: TGCGCCAGCAGCTCGGGGACAGGGGAAGCTGAAGCTTTCTTT. The V gene is TRBV5-1 and the J gene is TRBJ1-1, and 10 junctional nucleotides match TRBD1. From cysteine to phenylalanine, the CDR3 is 14 amino acids long. CDR3 DNA only is kept here, 42 bases in frame from base 1. For this chain, trimming is 3 bases at the V end and 6 bases at the J end, and the number of junction bases without a gene match is 5. Based on the germline V gene, the CDR1 and CDR2 sequences are SGHRS and YFSETQ.